The 25 T cell receptor beta chains below all came from one sample that was sequenced in a study of T-cell reconstitution after alpha-beta-depleted transplantation in children. Unique molecular identifiers were used to barcode this TCRbeta library. MiXCR, run by TCRdb on the PCR reads, gives a single entry per CDR3 protein. The table includes 100,000 to 150,000 distinct CDR3 sequences, approximately 22% detected once. This sample comprised PBMCs, mostly from graft donor cells, obtained 180 days after TCRalphabeta/CD19-depleted stem cell transplant. The receptors were gathered from a male patient under 10 years old who had a stem cell transplant for chronic granulomatous disease, so the T cells may come from the graft donor.

The chain couples TRBV24-1 to TRBJ1-2; D might be TRBD1 (6 bases). V gave up 4 bases and J gave up 7 bases, with 12 bases separating them. In germline, CDR1 is KGHDR, CDR2 SFDVKD. CDR3 length: 13 residues. CDR3 bases: TGTGCCACCAGTGAACCGGACAGCCTTGGCTACACCTTC. Its translation is CATSEPDSLGYTF.

The rearrangement joins TRBV29-1 to TRBJ2-3, with TRBD1 as a possible D gene (6 bases). Trimming removed 6 bases from V and 2 bases from J, with 12 bases in between. The CDR3 consists of 13 residues. In germline, CDR1 is SQVTM, CDR2 ANQGSEA. The CDR3 is CSVLAGVTDTQYF. Written as DNA, the CDR3 is TGCAGCGTCCTCGCAGGGGTCACAGATACGCAGTATTTT.

This clonotype was found once. CDR3 sequence reads: CASSLARASSDTDTQYF. CDR3 bases: TGTGCCAGCAGCTTAGCTCGTGCTAGTTCGGACACAGATACGCAGTATTTT. The rearrangement joins TRBV7-2 to TRBJ2-3; D is uncertain. The CDR3 is 17 residues long. Germline values: CDR1 SGHTA, CDR2 FQGNSA. The germline V and J ends were trimmed by 0 bases and 2 bases, with 15 bases remaining between them.

The table lists this clonotype with many counts. The rearrangement joins TRBV20-1 to TRBJ2-7, with D perhaps assigned TRBD1 or TRBD2 (5 bases each). V gave up 6 bases and J gave up 3 bases, with 21 bases separating them. The CDR3 covers 15 residues. CDR1 is DFQATT, CDR2 SNEGSKA, per germline (reference sequence). CDR3 in DNA: TGCAGTGCCTTCCGGTGGCAGGGACCAGACTACGAGCAGTACTTC. Translation gives CSAFRWQGPDYEQYF.

This clonotype has ten or more counts. The rearrangement links TRBV15 to TRBJ2-1; 7 nucleotides match TRBD2. There are 13 residues in the CDR3. V dropped 6 bases and J dropped 3; count of bases not matched to a gene: 2. Germline V gene lookup returns CDR1 LNHNV and CDR2 YYDKDF (reference sequence). The CDR3 region is CATSRDYYNEQFF. The CDR3 coding sequence is TGTGCCACCAGTCGGGACTACTACAATGAGCAGTTCTTC.

The J gene is TRBJ2-7, the V gene TRBV20-1; D is uncertain. This CDR3 comprises 11 residues. V lost 6 bases to trimming and J lost 3 bases, with 9 bases between them. Germline CDR1 reads DFQATT; CDR2 reads SNEGSKA (reference sequence). The CDR3 protein is CSANGVYEQYF. The DNA for the CDR3 is TGCAGTGCCAATGGGGTCTACGAGCAGTACTTC.

The CDR3 DNA follows: TGTGCCAGCAGTATCTTAGCGGGGGGGCCTTGGAATGAGCAGTTCTTC. Translating gives CASSILAGGPWNEQFF. This rearrangement joins TRBV6-1 to TRBJ2-1; 11 bases align to TRBD2. The germline gives CDR1 MNHNS, CDR2 SASEGT. This CDR3 is built from 16 residues. V shed 5 bases and J 7 bases; nucleotides not matched to a gene: 10.

This sequence joins TRBV9 and TRBJ2-7; 7 nucleotides match TRBD2. The germline V gene encodes CDR1 SGDLS and CDR2 YYNGEE. Germline trimming cut 0 bases from V and 7 bases from J; bases unmatched to any gene: 10. This CDR3 is built from 15 residues. CDR3 sequence: CASSVAGTTLGEQYF. The CDR3 nucleotides are TGTGCCAGCAGCGTAGCGGGGACTACCTTGGGTGAGCAGTACTTC.

This clonotype came up many times. The genes are TRBV20-1 and TRBJ1-2; D is unclear. The CDR3 extends over 15 amino acids. V was clipped by 1 base and J by 1 base, with 13 bases between them. Germline loops: CDR1 DFQATT, CDR2 SNEGSKA (reference sequence). CDR3 nucleotides: TGCAGTGCTAGAGGAAGCAGGAGACTTAACTATGGCTACACCTTC. Translating it yields CSARGSRRLNYGYTF.

CDR3 residues: CATSVAGAGGQEQFF. Here the CDR3 DNA reads TGTGCCACCAGTGTGGCAGGAGCGGGGGGACAGGAGCAGTTCTTC. The J gene is TRBJ2-1, the V gene TRBV24-1, with 9 positions matching TRBD2. Germline V gene lookup returns CDR1 KGHDR and CDR2 SFDVKD. The CDR3 runs 15 residues. With V trimmed by 5 bases and J by 10 bases, 11 bases remained unmatched.

The chain employs TRBV20-1 and TRBJ2-2; 9 nucleotides line up with TRBD2. V shed 3 bases and J 6 bases; nucleotides not matched to a gene: 8. Germline values: CDR1 DFQATT, CDR2 SNEGSKA (reference sequence). The CDR3 runs 15 residues. CDR3 bases: TGCAGTGCTAGGGTAGCGGGAGTTGTTTCCGGGGAGCTGTTTTTT. Its translation is CSARVAGVVSGELFF.

In its sample, this clonotype was seen a few times. This sequence joins TRBV4-2 and TRBJ2-7; D may match TRBD1 or TRBD2 (5 bases each). Germline CDR1 and CDR2: LGHNA and YNFKEQ. The CDR3 extends over 13 amino acids. The ends were cut back, 5 bases at V and 5 bases at J, with 13 bases in the middle. The CDR3 protein is CASSYEGLNEQYF. As DNA, the CDR3 is TGTGCCAGCAGCTATGAGGGGCTCAACGAGCAGTACTTC.

This clonotype was picked up many times. The chain couples TRBV5-1 to TRBJ2-7; D is unclear. V shed 0 bases and J shed 0 bases, with 7 bases lying between them. The CDR3 sequence is 14 residues long. Germline CDR1 reads SGHRS; CDR2 reads YFSETQ. This CDR3 is CASSLAPVSYEQYF. The CDR3 nucleotides read TGCGCCAGCAGCTTGGCCCCCGTCTCCTACGAGCAGTACTTC.

Turning to this clonotype: A junction end diverges from the germline sequence, so it may reflect a read error. The CDR3 protein is CASSLGSRASMNTEALF. DNA of the CDR3: TGCGCCAGCAGCTTGGGATCCAGGGCCTCCATGAACACTGAAGCTCTCTTT. The chain couples TRBV5-1 to TRBJ1-1; D is perhaps TRBD1 (5 bases). There are 17 residues in the CDR3. Germline V gene sequence: CDR1 SGHRS, CDR2 YFSETQ.

The chain couples TRBV7-3 to TRBJ2-1; 10 bases are shared with TRBD2. CDR3 length equals 16 residues. Germline values: CDR1 SGHTA, CDR2 FQGTGA. With V trimmed by 4 bases and J by 6 bases, 9 bases remained unmatched. Written as DNA, the CDR3 is TGTGCCAGCAGCTCCACACCGGGACTAGCGTCCAATGAGCAGTTCTTC. Protein product: CASSSTPGLASNEQFF.

This sequence joins TRBV10-3 and TRBJ2-1; 8 positions agree with TRBD2. Germline lookup yields CDR1 ENHRY and CDR2 SYGVKD. CDR3 length: 12 residues. J lost 12 bases, V lost 6 bases, and 7 bases had no gene match. The CDR3 is CAIRGSGMVQFF. The CDR3 DNA reads as TGTGCCATCAGAGGTAGCGGGATGGTGCAGTTCTTC.

This clonotype was seen only a few times. The V call is TRBV7-6, the J call TRBJ2-7; 11 bases agree with TRBD1. The CDR3 consists of 15 residues. CDR1 and CDR2 from the germline V gene are SGHVS and FNYEAQ. J lost 4 bases, V lost 1 base, and 3 bases had no gene match. The CDR3, as DNA: TGTGCCAGCAGCTTAGGAGGGACAGGGGGTTACGAGCAGTACTTC. This translates into CASSLGGTGGYEQYF.

This clonotype was counted many times. V is TRBV6-5 and J is TRBJ2-1, with D possibly matching TRBD2 (6 bases). Trimming shortened V by 2 bases and J by 8 bases, and 22 bases separated the two germline ends. Germline CDR1 is MNHEY and CDR2 is SVGAGI. This CDR3 is 17 amino acids long. CDR3 in DNA: TGTGCCAGCAGTTACACCAGAGTTAGCGGACCTGACGATGAGCAGTTCTTC. Its translation: CASSYTRVSGPDDEQFF.

This clonotype was counted between two and nine times. CDR3 sequence (DNA): TGCAGTGCCCTGGGTGGGACAGGGGTTTTCAATCAGCCCCAGCATTTT. Its protein product is CSALGGTGVFNQPQHF. The chain employs TRBV20-1 and TRBJ1-5, with TRBD1 identical over 10 bases. This CDR3 region has 16 residues. CDR1 is DFQATT, CDR2 SNEGSKA, per germline (reference sequence). Trimming at V came to 6 bases and at J to 3 bases, leaving 11 bases not matched to a gene.

The chain couples TRBV10-3 to TRBJ1-2, with D unclear. The CDR3 spans 14 residues. The germline V gene has CDR1 ENHRY and CDR2 SYGVKD. V gave up 1 base and J gave up 8 bases, with 14 bases separating them. Here the CDR3 reads CAISEFDTGDGYTF. CDR3 sequence (DNA): TGTGCCATCAGTGAGTTTGACACCGGTGACGGCTACACCTTC.

This clonotype was counted many times. The rearrangement joins TRBV5-1 to TRBJ1-5, with 7 bases that match TRBD1. The CDR3 has 14 amino acids. Trimming at V came to 4 bases and at J to 2 bases, leaving 3 bases not matched to a gene. Germline CDR1 SGHRS, CDR2 YFSETQ. CDR3 sequence reads: CASSRTGGNQPQHF. The DNA for the CDR3 is TGCGCCAGCAGCCGCACAGGGGGCAATCAGCCCCAGCATTTT. The whole variable domain, remainder taken from reference TRBV5-1 and TRBJ1-5, is KAGVTQTPRYLIKTRGQQVTLSCSPISGHRSVSWYQQTPGQGLQFLFEYFSETQRNKGNFPGRFSGRQFSNSRSEMNVSTLELGDSALYLCASSRTGGNQPQHFGDGTRLSIL.

V and J are TRBV5-6 and TRBJ1-1; TRBD1 might be the D (6 bases). The CDR3 totals 15 residues. Trimming took 2 bases from V and 10 from J, leaving 21 bases between them. Looked up from germline, CDR1 is SGHDT and CDR2 is YYEEEE. The CDR3 nucleotides read TGTGCCAGCAGCTTAACCAAACAAGGGAAAGGGGGAGCTTTCTTT. It encodes CASSLTKQGKGGAFF.

V is TRBV5-1 and J is TRBJ2-3, with a weak D call TRBD1 (5 bases). The CDR3 has 13 amino acids. Trimming cost V 2 bases and J 4 bases, with 8 bases left between them. Germline V lookup: CDR1 SGHRS, CDR2 YFSETQ. The CDR3 sequence: CASSLFRADTQYF. The CDR3 DNA sequence: TGCGCCAGCAGCTTATTCAGGGCAGATACGCAGTATTTT.

This clonotype has at least ten counts. J is TRBJ2-5 and V is TRBV29-1; perhaps D is TRBD1 or TRBD2 (6 bases each). This CDR3 is built from 13 residues. Germline V CDR1 and CDR2: SQVTM, ANQGSEA. The V end was cut by 5 bases, the J end by 6 bases, with 16 bases between. The CDR3 nucleotides read TGCAGCGTTAGGTGGGGGGCGAGGAAGACCCAGTACTTC. Translating it yields CSVRWGARKTQYF.

This rearrangement joins TRBV12-3 or TRBV12-4 to TRBJ2-1, with D possibly being TRBD1 or TRBD2 (5 bases each). V dropped 3 bases and J dropped 8 bases, with 20 bases sitting between them. The CDR3 loop spans 16 amino acids. The CDR3 protein is CASSFDRDPKGDEQFF. In DNA form, the CDR3 reads TGTGCCAGCAGTTTCGACCGGGACCCCAAAGGGGATGAGCAGTTCTTC.